The 27 T cell receptor beta chains below all came from one sample that was sequenced in a study of blood T cell repertoires in COVID-19. Repertoires were generated with immunoSEQ multiplex PCR, while TCRdb's copy carries only in-frame clones and drops some. The sample carries 250,000 to 350,000 clones, 90% recorded once. Input material: peripheral blood. These receptors all come from a woman between 45 and 65 years old with COVID-19, enrolled during active disease.

The J gene is TRBJ1-5, the V gene TRBV10-3; D unresolved. In germline, CDR1 is ENHRY, CDR2 SYGVKD. This CDR3 is built from 14 residues. V lost 8 bases and J lost 5, with 16 bases in between. As DNA, the CDR3 is TGTGCCATCTCCGGGGTAAGGGTGGATCAGCCCCAGCATTTT. This sequence encodes CAISGVRVDQPQHF.

This chain links TRBV11-2 with TRBJ2-5, with 9 bases matching TRBD2. Per the germline V gene, CDR1 is SGHAT and CDR2 is FQNNGV. CDR3 length: 14 amino acids. V shed 3 bases, J shed 7 bases, and the junction held 6 bases outside the gene matches. DNA for the CDR3: TGTGCCAGCAGCTTCTCGCGGGGGGGAGGGACCCAGTACTTC. Translated: CASSFSRGGGTQYF.

The chain links TRBV5-4 to TRBJ1-5; 10 bases agree with TRBD1. Germline lookup yields CDR1 SGHNT and CDR2 YYREEE (reference sequence). The CDR3 extends over 16 amino acids. J lost 2 bases, V lost 1 base, and 3 bases had no gene match. CDR3 sequence: CASSLSGTGGNQPQHF. In nucleotides, the CDR3 is TGTGCCAGCAGCTTGTCCGGGACAGGGGGCAATCAGCCCCAGCATTTT.

This clone was counted once. The chain combines TRBV30 with TRBJ2-3; D is possibly TRBD2 (5 bases). Germline V gene sequence: CDR1 GTSNPN, CDR2 SVGIG (reference sequence). The V and J ends lost 2 bases and 4 bases respectively, with 16 bases between them. CDR3 size: 15 residues. CDR3 in DNA: TGTGCCTGGAGTTTTGGTGGGAGTCGTCCAGATACGCAGTATTTT. This sequence encodes CAWSFGGSRPDTQYF.

The V call is TRBV5-4, the J call TRBJ2-5; tentatively, D is TRBD2 (5 bases). The CDR3 has 13 residues. V lost 0 bases, J lost 5 bases, and 8 bases lay in between. The germline CDR1 and CDR2 sequences are SGHNT and YYREEE (reference sequence). The DNA for the CDR3 is TGTGCCAGCAGCTTGGTTGGCGGGGAGACCCAGTACTTC. It encodes CASSLVGGETQYF.

This clone came up once. This chain links TRBV27 with TRBJ1-2; tentative D call: TRBD1 (5 bases). Germline CDR1 is MNHEY and CDR2 is SMNVEV (reference sequence). V gave up 0 bases and J gave up 6 bases, with 14 bases separating them. The CDR3 extends over 15 amino acids. As DNA, the CDR3 is TGTGCCAGCAGTTTATCGTCCCCCAGGGTTGATGGCTACACCTTC. This sequence encodes CASSLSSPRVDGYTF.

V usage is TRBV2 and J usage is TRBJ1-2; 8 bases match TRBD1. Germline CDR1 reads SNHLY; CDR2 reads FYNNEI. The V segment lost 8 bases and the J segment 0 bases; nucleotides outside the gene matches: 5. The CDR3 is made up of 14 amino acids. CDR3 sequence reads: CASSGTGANYGYTF. CDR3 in DNA: TGTGCCAGCTCCGGGACAGGAGCTAACTATGGCTACACCTTC.

This sequence joins TRBV6-6 and TRBJ1-2, with 11 bases lining up with TRBD1. Trimming cost V 5 bases and J 4 bases; bases outside gene matches: 12. This CDR3 region has 17 residues. From germline, CDR1 is MNHNY and CDR2 SVGAGI (reference sequence). The CDR3 nucleotides are TGTGCCAGCAGTCTATTGGGGACAGGGGGATCCTCCTATGGCTACACCTTC. This codes for CASSLLGTGGSSYGYTF.

The V gene is TRBV3-1 (or the pseudogene TRBV3-2), the J gene TRBJ2-1, with 9 bases identical to TRBD2. The germline gives CDR1 LGHDT, CDR2 YNNKEL (reference sequence). V was clipped by 3 bases and J by 12 bases; unmatched bases: 9. CDR3 length equals 14 residues. DNA of the CDR3: TGTGCCAGCAGCCATATCAGTAGCGGGAGAAGGCAGTTCTTC. Its translation is CASSHISSGRRQFF.

The V call is TRBV10-3, the J call TRBJ2-1; D may be TRBD2 (5 bases). Trimming stripped 8 bases from V and 3 bases from J, with 17 bases between. The CDR3 covers 15 residues. Germline lookup yields CDR1 ENHRY and CDR2 SYGVKD. CDR3 in amino acids: CAIGGREGLYNEQFF. CDR3 sequence (DNA): TGTGCCATCGGAGGTAGAGAGGGCCTCTACAATGAGCAGTTCTTC.

V and J are TRBV7-9 and TRBJ1-2; TRBD1 might be the D (6 bases). Germline CDR1 and CDR2: SEHNR and FQNEAQ (reference sequence). V was pared by 2 bases and J by 0 bases, with 10 bases between. The CDR3 length is 15 residues. The CDR3 here is CASSLSGVSNYGYTF. The CDR3 DNA follows: TGTGCCAGCAGCTTATCAGGGGTTTCTAACTATGGCTACACCTTC.

This clone was detected only a few times. The gene calls are TRBV18 and TRBJ2-5; D might be TRBD1 (6 bases). This CDR3 comprises 13 residues. Germline V gene lookup returns CDR1 KGHSH and CDR2 LQKENI. Trimming took off 2 bases at V and 5 bases at J, with 9 bases between the two ends. The CDR3 spells CASSPGGRETQYF. The CDR3 DNA follows: TGTGCCAGCTCACCAGGGGGCAGGGAGACCCAGTACTTC.

This clone was detected only a few times. The chain joins TRBV2 to TRBJ2-1; 10 bases match TRBD1. Germline values: CDR1 SNHLY, CDR2 FYNNEI. The CDR3 loop spans 14 amino acids. J was trimmed by 7 bases and V by 4 bases; bases with no gene match: 4. Here the CDR3 reads CASSVTGGLNEQFF. Written as DNA, the CDR3 is TGTGCCAGCAGTGTGACAGGGGGCCTGAATGAGCAGTTCTTC.

V and J are TRBV30 and TRBJ2-1; 7 bases align to TRBD2. Trimming at V came to 4 bases and at J to 0 bases, leaving 15 bases not matched to a gene. The germline gives CDR1 GTSNPN, CDR2 SVGIG (reference sequence). This CDR3 comprises 18 residues. CDR3 amino acids: CAWTTGGLAESSYNEQFF. The CDR3 DNA reads TGTGCCTGGACAACTGGAGGGCTAGCGGAAAGCTCCTACAATGAGCAGTTCTTC.

This chain joins TRBV6-4 and TRBJ2-2; D is possibly TRBD1 (5 bases). The germline V gene has CDR1 MRHNA and CDR2 SNTAGT. Trimming cost V 6 bases and J 5 bases, with 10 bases left between them. This CDR3 region has 13 residues. Written as DNA, the CDR3 is TGTGCCAGCAGCGCCCAGGGTACCGGGGAGCTGTTTTTT. This encodes CASSAQGTGELFF.

This clone was found once. The chain employs TRBV18 and TRBJ2-7; 8 bases are a match to TRBD1. CDR3 length equals 14 residues. V lost 4 bases to trimming and J lost 1 base; unmatched junction nucleotides: 3. CDR1 is KGHSH, CDR2 LQKENI, per germline. The CDR3 here is CASSLNRGSYEQYF. The CDR3 bases are TGTGCCAGCTCACTTAACAGGGGGTCCTACGAGCAGTACTTC.

This clone was counted only a few times. The sample contains more than one DNA sequence encoding this CDR3. CDR3 sequence reads: CASSQASTDTQYF. The CDR3 DNA reads TGTGCCAGCAGCCAAGCTAGCACAGATACGCAGTATTTT. The gene calls are TRBV3-1 (or the pseudogene TRBV3-2) and TRBJ2-3, with D unresolved. Trimming shortened V by 1 base and J by 0 bases, and 2 bases separated the two germline ends. Per the germline V gene, CDR1 is LGHDT and CDR2 is YNNKEL (reference sequence). The length of the CDR3 is 13 residues.

The rearrangement joins TRBV5-1 to TRBJ1-2; 11 bases fit TRBD1. The CDR3 spans 16 residues. Germline V gene data show CDR1 as SGHRS and CDR2 as YFSETQ. Unmatched junction bases numbered 5, after V lost 3 bases and J lost 1 base. This CDR3 is CASSWGTGGNNYGYTF. The DNA for the CDR3 is TGCGCCAGCAGCTGGGGGACAGGGGGTAATAACTATGGCTACACCTTC.

J is TRBJ1-6 and V is TRBV9; the match to TRBD1 covers 7 bases. From germline, CDR1 is SGDLS and CDR2 YYNGEE. The trim removed 3 bases at V and 4 bases at J, leaving 4 bases unmatched. The CDR3 has 15 amino acids. CDR3 nucleotide sequence: TGTGCCAGCAGCGCCCGACAGGGTTATAATTCACCCCTCCACTTT. Encoded protein: CASSARQGYNSPLHF.

The rearrangement links TRBV27 to TRBJ1-1; no clear D. The germline CDR1 and CDR2 sequences are MNHEY and SMNVEV (reference sequence). The CDR3 extends over 14 amino acids. V lost 3 bases and J 1 base, leaving 9 bases between the germline ends. The CDR3: CASSFSYGNTEAFF. The CDR3 nucleotides read TGTGCCAGCAGTTTTTCTTACGGGAACACTGAAGCTTTCTTT.

This clone was observed at least ten times. The chain joins TRBV6-5 to TRBJ1-1; 8 positions match TRBD1. The CDR3 runs to 12 residues. Germline V CDR1 and CDR2: MNHEY, SVGAGI. Trimming took 6 bases from V and 11 from J; bases not matched to a gene: 8. CDR3 residues: CASSPKDRDAFF. CDR3 sequence (DNA): TGTGCCAGCAGCCCAAAGGACAGGGATGCTTTCTTT.

The chain is built from TRBV7-2 and TRBJ1-2; D remains unclear. The germline V gene encodes CDR1 SGHTA and CDR2 FQGNSA. With 4 bases removed from V and 5 bases from J, the gap between germline ends came to 14 bases. This CDR3 spans 14 amino acids. The DNA for the CDR3 is TGTGCCAGCAGCTCTACACAGAAAGTTTATGGCTACACCTTC. This codes for CASSSTQKVYGYTF.

The rearrangement links TRBV15 to TRBJ2-7; 9 positions agree with TRBD1. CDR1 and CDR2 from the germline V gene are LNHNV and YYDKDF (reference sequence). This CDR3 spans 16 amino acids. V shed 3 bases and J 2 bases; nucleotides not matched to a gene: 8. The chain's CDR3 is CATSRAGTGTTYEQYF. CDR3 in DNA: TGTGCCACCAGCAGGGCCGGGACAGGGACCACCTACGAGCAGTACTTC.

This clone was seen a single time. This chain connects TRBV28 to TRBJ1-5; D is unresolved. CDR1 is MDHEN, CDR2 SYDVKM, per germline. The CDR3 runs 14 residues. The ends were cut back, 3 bases at V and 5 bases at J, with 11 bases in the middle. CDR3: CASSFPEGDQPQHF. CDR3 DNA sequence: TGTGCCAGCAGTTTCCCGGAGGGAGATCAGCCCCAGCATTTT.

CDR3 amino acids: CASSTGLSTEAFF. The CDR3 DNA is TGTGCCAGTAGTACAGGGCTGAGCACTGAAGCTTTCTTT. The genes are TRBV19 and TRBJ1-1, with D maybe TRBD1 (5 bases). Germline V gene data show CDR1 as LNHDA and CDR2 as SQIVND (reference sequence). The CDR3 is made up of 13 amino acids. The germline V and J ends were trimmed by 4 bases and 4 bases, with 10 bases remaining between them. The whole variable domain, filled in from reference TRBV19 and TRBJ1-1, reads DGGITQSPKYLFRKEGQNVTLSCEQNLNHDAMYWYRQDPGQGLRLIYYSQIVNDFQKGDIAEGYSVSREKKESFPLTVTSAQKNPTAFYLCASSTGLSTEAFFGQGTRLTVV.

The gene calls are TRBV7-8 and TRBJ2-7, with D possibly being TRBD1 (6 bases). Germline-derived CDR1 and CDR2 are SGHVS and FQNEAQ. The CDR3 runs to 17 residues. V lost 0 bases and J 5 bases, leaving 20 bases between the germline ends. CDR3 loop: CASSLAPRQEKINEQYF. The CDR3 coding sequence is TGTGCCAGCAGCTTAGCCCCTAGACAGGAAAAAATAAACGAGCAGTACTTC.

The rearrangement joins TRBV7-6 to TRBJ2-1; TRBD2 matches 10 bases. The V and J ends lost 3 bases and 7 bases, in that order; junction bases with no gene match: 9. Germline V lookup: CDR1 SGHVS, CDR2 FNYEAQ. This CDR3 contains 16 residues. CDR3 amino acids: CASSFPSGSYKNEQFF. DNA of the CDR3: TGTGCCAGCAGCTTCCCTAGCGGGAGCTATAAGAATGAGCAGTTCTTC.